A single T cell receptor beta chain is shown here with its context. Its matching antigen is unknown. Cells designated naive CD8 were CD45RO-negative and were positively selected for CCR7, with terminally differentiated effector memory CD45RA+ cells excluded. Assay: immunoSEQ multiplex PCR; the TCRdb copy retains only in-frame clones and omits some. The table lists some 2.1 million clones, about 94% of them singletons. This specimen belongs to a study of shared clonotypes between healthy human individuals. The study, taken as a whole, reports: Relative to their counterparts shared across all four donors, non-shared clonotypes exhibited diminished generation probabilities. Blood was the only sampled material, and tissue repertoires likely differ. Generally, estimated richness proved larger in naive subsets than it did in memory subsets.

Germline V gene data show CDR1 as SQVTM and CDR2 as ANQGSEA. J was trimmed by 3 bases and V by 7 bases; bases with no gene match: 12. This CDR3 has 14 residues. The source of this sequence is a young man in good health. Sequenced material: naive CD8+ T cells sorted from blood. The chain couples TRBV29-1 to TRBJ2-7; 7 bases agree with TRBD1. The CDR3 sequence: CSANPTGQNYEQYF. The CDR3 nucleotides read TGCAGCGCAAACCCAACGGGACAGAACTACGAGCAGTACTTC.